A single sample gave rise to the 17 T cell receptor beta chains below, sequenced in a study of blood T cell repertoires in COVID-19. Sequencing was performed with immunoSEQ multiplex PCR; in TCRdb, only in-frame clones are kept and a portion is missing. The table has more than 130,000 clones, more than 70% seen once. Specimen: peripheral blood. The receptor set was obtained from a man in his forties or fifties with active or convalescent COVID-19.

The rearrangement joins TRBV4-3 to TRBJ2-2; 8 bases line up with TRBD1. Per the germline V gene, CDR1 is LGHNA and CDR2 is YSLEER. V was clipped by 0 bases and J by 4 bases; unmatched bases: 4. The CDR3 has 16 residues. In DNA form, the CDR3 reads TGCGCCAGCAGCCAAGAGCAGGGGGCGCTCACCGGGGAGCTGTTTTTT. It is translated as CASSQEQGALTGELFF.

This clone was counted only a few times. The V call is TRBV27, the J call TRBJ2-5, with 14 positions matching TRBD2. The CDR3 consists of 18 residues. The J segment lost 5 bases and the V segment lost 5 bases, leaving 13 bases of the junction unmatched. Germline CDR1 and CDR2: MNHEY and SMNVEV (reference sequence). The chain's CDR3 is CASSLSGTSGRRSETQYF. The CDR3 nucleotides read TGTGCCAGCAGTCTCTCCGGGACTAGCGGGAGACGTTCGGAGACCCAGTACTTC.

This sequence joins TRBV12-3 or TRBV12-4 and TRBJ1-1; no firm D call. The CDR3 consists of 11 residues. V lost 6 bases and J 1 base, leaving 3 bases between the germline ends. This CDR3 reads CASRRNTEAFF. For the CDR3, the DNA is TGTGCCAGCAGGAGGAACACTGAAGCTTTCTTT.

The chain combines TRBV7-9 with TRBJ2-2, with no clear D. The ends were cut back, 1 base at V and 2 bases at J, with 8 bases in the middle. CDR1 SEHNR and CDR2 FQNEAQ come from the germline V gene (reference sequence). The CDR3 spans 15 residues. The CDR3 bases are TGTGCCAGCAGCTTAGGAACTACTAACACCGGGGAGCTGTTTTTT. Translation gives CASSLGTTNTGELFF.

The V and J genes are TRBV11-2 and TRBJ1-6; TRBD1 is a possible D gene (5 bases). The CDR3 runs to 14 residues. Looked up from germline, CDR1 is SGHAT and CDR2 is FQNNGV. V was cut by 5 bases and J by 13 bases, with 18 bases left in between. CDR3 loop: CASSTPGLPSPLHF. DNA of the CDR3: TGTGCCAGCAGCACTCCGGGACTCCCCTCGCCCCTCCACTTT.

The J gene is TRBJ1-1, the V gene TRBV4-2, with unresolved D. V gave up 4 bases and J gave up 7 bases, with 13 bases separating them. CDR3 length equals 13 residues. CDR1 LGHNA and CDR2 YNFKEQ come from the germline V gene. DNA of the CDR3: TGTGCCAGCAGCCTCAATGAGAGGTTTGAAGCTTTCTTT. This gives the protein CASSLNERFEAFF.

This rearrangement joins TRBV7-8 to TRBJ2-2; TRBD2 is a possible D gene (5 bases). The CDR3 spans 13 residues. CDR1 and CDR2 from the germline V gene are SGHVS and FQNEAQ. V lost 1 base, J lost 5 bases, and 5 bases lay in between. CDR3 in DNA: TGTGCCAGCAGCTTAGGAGGGACCGGGGAGCTGTTTTTT. Its protein product is CASSLGGTGELFF.

This clone was seen repeatedly, ten times or more. The rearrangement uses TRBV5-4 and TRBJ2-5; D remains ambiguous. Germline V CDR1 and CDR2: SGHNT, YYREEE (reference sequence). The CDR3 totals 12 residues. V dropped 7 bases and J dropped 5 bases, with 12 bases sitting between them. The CDR3 nucleotides are TGTGCCAGCGGCGACTCGTGGGAGACCCAGTACTTC. Its protein product is CASGDSWETQYF.

The rearrangement joins TRBV6-5 to TRBJ2-2; D possibly corresponds to TRBD2 (6 bases). The CDR3 extends over 16 amino acids. The V end was cut by 1 base, the J end by 4 bases, with 13 bases between. From germline, CDR1 is MNHEY and CDR2 SVGAGI. The CDR3 sequence is CASSYWEVVGTGELFF. As DNA, the CDR3 is TGTGCCAGCAGTTACTGGGAGGTGGTTGGCACCGGGGAGCTGTTTTTT.

The chain employs TRBV7-3 and TRBJ2-3, with D maybe TRBD2 (6 bases). Trimming removed 5 bases at V and 5 bases at J, with 8 bases between. Looked up from germline, CDR1 is SGHTA and CDR2 is FQGTGA. The CDR3 is 12 residues long. The CDR3 loop is CASSPGGDTQYF. The CDR3 DNA sequence: TGTGCCAGCAGCCCCGGGGGAGATACGCAGTATTTT.

V gene TRBV5-6 combines with J gene TRBJ2-5, with 14 bases matching TRBD2. CDR3 size: 16 residues. The V and J ends lost 0 bases and 5 bases, in that order; junction bases with no gene match: 3. Germline CDR1 and CDR2: SGHDT and YYEEEE. CDR3 amino acids: CASSLARTSGRETQYF. The CDR3 nucleotides read TGTGCCAGCAGCTTGGCCCGGACTAGCGGGAGGGAGACCCAGTACTTC. Together with reference TRBV5-6 and TRBJ2-5, the CDR3 gives the full variable domain: DAGVTQSPTHLIKTRGQQVTLRCSPKSGHDTVSWYQQALGQGPQFIFQYYEEEERQRGNFPDRFSGHQFPNYSSELNVNALLLGDSALYLCASSLARTSGRETQYFGPGTRLLVL.

V usage is TRBV28 and J usage is TRBJ1-6; 8 nucleotides match TRBD1. There are 15 residues in the CDR3. The J segment lost 14 bases and the V segment lost 6 bases, leaving 15 bases of the junction unmatched. Looked up from germline, CDR1 is MDHEN and CDR2 is SYDVKM. The CDR3 protein is CASSRRIGQGGSLHF. The CDR3, as DNA: TGTGCCAGCAGCCGCCGGATAGGACAGGGCGGATCCCTCCACTTT.

This rearrangement joins TRBV28 to TRBJ1-3; unclear D gene. The CDR3 contains 17 residues. The ends were cut back, 4 bases at V and 0 bases at J, with 16 bases in the middle. Germline V CDR1 and CDR2: MDHEN, SYDVKM. This CDR3 is CASSYPVGRDSGNTIYF. The DNA of the CDR3 is TGTGCCAGCAGTTACCCCGTCGGGAGGGACTCTGGAAACACCATATATTTT.

This chain uses TRBV27 with TRBJ2-1; 8 bases are a match to TRBD1. Per the germline V gene, CDR1 is MNHEY and CDR2 is SMNVEV (reference sequence). The V segment lost 6 bases and the J segment 4 bases; nucleotides outside the gene matches: 11. This CDR3 has 16 amino acids. The chain's CDR3 is CASRRTGTGRYNEQFF. In DNA, the CDR3 is TGTGCCAGCAGACGAACCGGGACAGGTAGATACAATGAGCAGTTCTTC.

This chain uses TRBV19 with TRBJ2-7, with D maybe TRBD2 (5 bases). V was cut by 3 bases and J by 0 bases, with 9 bases left in between. Germline lookup yields CDR1 LNHDA and CDR2 SQIVND (reference sequence). The CDR3 is 14 amino acids. CDR3 in amino acids: CASSMGAASYEQYF. CDR3 DNA: TGTGCCAGTAGTATGGGAGCAGCCTCCTACGAGCAGTACTTC.

For this clone: The sample carries other DNA sequences with the same CDR3. J is TRBJ2-7 and V is TRBV4-3, with D unclear. V lost 0 bases and J lost 2, with 5 bases in between. Germline lookup yields CDR1 LGHNA and CDR2 YSLEER. The CDR3 covers 13 residues. DNA of the CDR3: TGCGCCAGCAGCCAAGATCGCGCCTACGAGCAGTACTTC. This gives the protein CASSQDRAYEQYF.

The count of this clone is one. The chain has TRBV7-2 and TRBJ2-7; possibly TRBD1 for D (6 bases). Germline CDR1 SGHTA, CDR2 FQGNSA. V shed 5 bases and J shed 6 bases, with 14 bases lying between them. This CDR3 is built from 13 residues. The chain's CDR3 is CASSPRGEGEQYF. The CDR3 nucleotides are TGTGCCAGCAGCCCCAGGGGAGAGGGCGAGCAGTACTTC.